These 21 T cell receptor beta chains were all obtained from the same sample, sequenced in a study of blood T cell repertoires in COVID-19. Sequencing used immunoSEQ multiplex PCR; TCRdb keeps in-frame clones, though not all of them. The sample lists some 150,000 clones, over 80% occurring once. Sequencing was done on a sample of peripheral blood. These receptors were obtained from a middle-aged woman with active or convalescent COVID-19.

This rearrangement joins TRBV19 to TRBJ1-6; 7 nucleotides line up with TRBD1. Germline CDR1 reads LNHDA; CDR2 reads SQIVND (reference sequence). The length of the CDR3 is 16 residues. Trimming at V came to 5 bases and at J to 0 bases, leaving 4 bases not matched to a gene. Here the CDR3 reads CASSLTGVSYNSPLHF. The CDR3 DNA is TGTGCCAGTAGTCTAACAGGGGTCTCCTATAATTCACCCCTCCACTTT.

This clone was seen just once. The gene calls are TRBV19 and TRBJ2-5; 10 nucleotides line up with TRBD1. The CDR3 extends over 15 amino acids. CDR1 LNHDA and CDR2 SQIVND come from the germline V gene (reference sequence). With 2 bases clipped from V and 5 bases from J, the junction kept 5 bases outside the gene matches. CDR3 nucleotides: TGTGCCAGTAGTATACGGGACAGGGGACGGGAGACCCAGTACTTC. It is translated as CASSIRDRGRETQYF.

The genes are TRBV27 and TRBJ1-5, with D unclear. The germline gives CDR1 MNHEY, CDR2 SMNVEV (reference sequence). Trimming left V 1 base short and J 5 bases short, with 9 bases between. The CDR3 is made up of 14 amino acids. The CDR3 protein is CASSLYWRDQPQHF. The CDR3 nucleotides are TGTGCCAGCAGTTTATATTGGAGGGATCAGCCCCAGCATTTT.

The chain is built from TRBV5-4 and TRBJ1-4; D is perhaps TRBD1 (5 bases). This CDR3 comprises 15 residues. V was trimmed by 3 bases and J by 10 bases, leaving 19 bases between them. Germline loops: CDR1 SGHNT, CDR2 YYREEE (reference sequence). CDR3 bases: TGTGCCAGCAGCTCAGCCCTGGGGCCCCTGGGAAAACTGTTTTTT. Encoded protein: CASSSALGPLGKLFF.

This chain uses TRBV11-2 with TRBJ1-3; weak D call: TRBD1 (5 bases). CDR1 is SGHAT and CDR2 is FQNNGV in the germline V gene. V gave up 1 base and J gave up 0 bases, with 7 bases separating them. CDR3 length: 15 residues. The CDR3 protein is CASSLAGISGNTIYF. Written as DNA, the CDR3 is TGTGCCAGCAGCTTAGCAGGGATCTCTGGAAACACCATATATTTT.

The count of this clone is one. This chain connects TRBV27 to TRBJ1-1, with TRBD1 identical over 8 bases. Germline loops: CDR1 MNHEY, CDR2 SMNVEV (reference sequence). The junction had 9 bases not matched to a gene; V was cut back by 6 bases and J by 0 bases. The CDR3 is 16 amino acids. CDR3 in DNA: TGTGCCAGCAGCCTACGACGGACAGGGATGAACACTGAAGCTTTCTTT. Amino acid sequence: CASSLRRTGMNTEAFF.

The rearrangement joins TRBV6-2 or TRBV6-3 to TRBJ1-4, with D possibly TRBD1 on 6 matching bases. Trimming pared 6 bases from V and 7 bases from J, leaving 12 bases between. This CDR3 has 13 amino acids. Germline CDR1 is MNHEY and CDR2 is SVGEGT. The CDR3 nucleotides are TGTGCCAGCAGCCCTGGGACAACTGAAAAACTGTTTTTT. This gives the protein CASSPGTTEKLFF.

The chain links TRBV5-4 to TRBJ2-7, with TRBD2 matching 9 bases. Germline V gives CDR1 SGHNT, CDR2 YYREEE (reference sequence). The CDR3 consists of 15 residues. The V and J ends lost 2 bases and 0 bases, in that order; junction bases with no gene match: 3. For the CDR3, the DNA is TGTGCCAGCAGCTTAGCGGGGGGAAGCTCCTACGAGCAGTACTTC. Its protein product is CASSLAGGSSYEQYF.

The CDR3 region has the DNA TGCAGTGCCCCGAGGGTGATTGGCTACACCTTC. The encoded protein is CSAPRVIGYTF. The rearrangement links TRBV20-1 to TRBJ1-2, with D uncertain. Germline assignment: CDR1 DFQATT and CDR2 SNEGSKA (reference sequence). V was shortened by 6 bases and J by 7 bases, with 12 bases between the two germline ends. The CDR3 totals 11 residues.

This chain joins TRBV28 and TRBJ2-7; D perhaps matches TRBD2 (5 bases). Germline CDR1 MDHEN, CDR2 SYDVKM. The CDR3 totals 16 residues. V lost 5 bases to trimming and J lost 4 bases, with 21 bases between them. The CDR3 DNA follows: TGTGCCAGCAGTCAGTCGAATTGGCCCAGAGGGTACGAGCAGTACTTC. Its protein product is CASSQSNWPRGYEQYF.

The V gene is TRBV19, the J gene TRBJ2-2; D gene unclear. The CDR3 length is 13 residues. V dropped 9 bases and J dropped 6 bases, with 14 bases sitting between them. Germline CDR1 is LNHDA and CDR2 is SQIVND (reference sequence). The CDR3 nucleotides read TGTGCCAGCTCCTCTAGTATGGCCGGGGAGCTGTTTTTT. It encodes CASSSSMAGELFF.

The chain recombines TRBV3-1 (or the pseudogene TRBV3-2) with TRBJ2-3, with D possibly TRBD2 on 6 matching bases. The germline CDR1 and CDR2 sequences are LGHDT and YNNKEL (reference sequence). The CDR3 contains 16 residues. V gave up 2 bases and J gave up 1 base, with 13 bases separating them. The CDR3 DNA reads as TGTGCCAGCAGCCAACCTACGGGGGAGGGCACAGATACGCAGTATTTT. The encoded protein is CASSQPTGEGTDTQYF.

This clone was counted a single time. This chain connects TRBV7-9 to TRBJ1-1, with D unclear. Looked up from germline, CDR1 is SEHNR and CDR2 is FQNEAQ (reference sequence). The CDR3 extends over 14 amino acids. Deletions cut 5 bases from V and 8 bases from J, with 18 bases between. CDR3 sequence reads: CASSAPPQQLEAFF. As DNA, the CDR3 is TGTGCCAGCAGCGCACCCCCCCAACAGTTGGAAGCTTTCTTT.

The V call is TRBV11-2, the J call TRBJ1-6; TRBD1 agrees at 9 bases. V lost 5 bases, J lost 7 bases, and 6 bases stayed unmatched. CDR3 length equals 15 residues. Germline CDR1 and CDR2: SGHAT and FQNNGV. The CDR3: CASSLRDRVNSPLHF. For the CDR3, the DNA is TGTGCCAGCAGCCTCCGGGACAGGGTCAATTCACCCCTCCACTTT.

This chain uses TRBV7-2 with TRBJ1-2; D perhaps matches TRBD1 (6 bases). Germline V gene lookup returns CDR1 SGHTA and CDR2 FQGNSA. Trimming cost V 1 base and J 7 bases, with 13 bases left between them. The CDR3 is 14 amino acids. Here the CDR3 reads CASSLVWTEGGYTF. The CDR3 bases are TGTGCCAGCAGCTTAGTTTGGACAGAGGGTGGCTACACCTTC.

CDR3 sequence: CAISAEPAQPQHF. The CDR3 bases are TGTGCCATCAGTGCGGAGCCGGCGCAGCCCCAGCATTTT. The chain is built from TRBV10-3 and TRBJ1-5; no clear D gene. Germline V CDR1 and CDR2: ENHRY, SYGVKD. The V end lost 4 bases, the J end lost 7 bases, and 11 bases lay between the germline ends. The CDR3 loop spans 13 amino acids.

V is TRBV28 and J is TRBJ1-6; no clear D. The ends were cut back, 8 bases at V and 0 bases at J, with 5 bases in the middle. This CDR3 has 13 amino acids. From germline, CDR1 is MDHEN and CDR2 SYDVKM. The CDR3 DNA reads TGTGCCAGCTTGAGCTCCTATAATTCACCCCTCCACTTT. Translated: CASLSSYNSPLHF.

This chain uses TRBV10-1 with TRBJ2-7; D unresolved. The CDR3 is made up of 12 amino acids. V lost 6 bases and J 1 base, leaving 7 bases between the germline ends. Germline V gives CDR1 WNHNN, CDR2 SYGVQD (reference sequence). This chain's CDR3 is CASSPNSYEQYF. DNA for the CDR3: TGCGCCAGCAGCCCAAATTCCTACGAGCAGTACTTC.

The J gene is TRBJ2-7, the V gene TRBV30; weak D call: TRBD2 (6 bases). From germline, CDR1 is GTSNPN and CDR2 SVGIG (reference sequence). V was pared by 2 bases and J by 2 bases, with 16 bases between. The CDR3 is 15 residues long. The CDR3 nucleotides read TGTGCCTGGAGTCGGGGACTTCTACCTGCCTACGAGCAGTACTTC. Translation gives CAWSRGLLPAYEQYF.

The V call is TRBV28, the J call TRBJ2-7; 7 bases align to TRBD1. Germline V gives CDR1 MDHEN, CDR2 SYDVKM. V dropped 3 bases and J dropped 7; count of bases not matched to a gene: 9. CDR3 size: 14 residues. The chain's CDR3 is CASSFGSGGEEQYF. The CDR3 DNA follows: TGTGCCAGCAGTTTTGGTTCAGGGGGAGAAGAGCAGTACTTC. Looking up the rest from reference TRBV28 and TRBJ2-7 gives the full variable domain: DVKVTQSSRYLVKRTGEKVFLECVQDMDHENMFWYRQDPGLGLRLIYFSYDVKMKEKGDIPEGYSVSREKKERFSLILESASTNQTSMYLCASSFGSGGEEQYFGPGTRLTVT.

V is TRBV6-5 and J is TRBJ2-5; 10 bases are shared with TRBD1. This CDR3 has 16 amino acids. J lost 4 bases, V lost 0 bases, and 5 bases had no gene match. CDR1 and CDR2 from the germline V gene are MNHEY and SVGAGI. The CDR3 DNA is TGTGCCAGCAGTTACTCCGGACAGGGGGGACGAGAGACCCAGTACTTC. Protein product: CASSYSGQGGRETQYF.